This TCR beta chain was profiled in a study of molecular identifiers for immune sequencing clone quantification. The V and J ends lost 3 bases and 6 bases, in that order; junction bases with no gene match: 14. The CDR3 has 16 amino acids. The germline CDR1 and CDR2 sequences are DFQATT and SNEGSKA (reference sequence). In regard to this clonotype: Its target is unknown.

Bulk TCR libraries used previously described methods and listed TCR primers. One entry per CDR3 protein results from TCRdb running MiXCR on the PCR reads. The data hold 300,000 to 350,000 distinct CDR3 sequences, with about a fifth observed a single time. Study outcomes and limitations: Highly expanded clones may be undercounted when identical TCR molecules share barcodes. Clones that exceeded 20 RNA copies held over 99% of effector molecules, yet under 1% in naive cells.

Naive CD8 library inputs spanned roughly 18,000 to 1,000,000 sorted cells and 10%, 30% or 50% RNA. Sequencing was performed on naive CD8+ T cells from blood, with Jurkat cell RNA spiked in. Subset given: FACS-sorted CD8+CD4-CCR7+CD45RA+ naive T cells. The sequence was collected from a human donor in good health. Some libraries in this study had Jurkat cell RNA spiked in. The rearrangement links TRBV20-1 to TRBJ2-7, with 10 nucleotides matching TRBD2. The CDR3 here is CSASQGAGLAMREQYF. As DNA, the CDR3 is TGCAGTGCTAGTCAGGGGGCGGGACTAGCGATGCGCGAGCAGTACTTC.